This record covers a single TCR beta chain. As yet, its antigen is unknown. The data were taken from a study of cytomegalovirus exposure and HLA in healthy donors. Study-wide points: TRBV6-2, TRBV6-3 and some other V segments were unresolvable in 87-base-pair reads. Segments of the TCR beta V type were, in most cases, productive about 90% or about 30% of the time in an earlier analysis.

V lost 3 bases, J lost 4 bases, and 15 bases lay in between. This CDR3 has 15 amino acids. Germline V gene lookup returns CDR1 LNHDA and CDR2 SQIVND (reference sequence). This PCR relied on a set of 60 Vbeta primers and 13 Jbeta primers. Assay: immunoSEQ multiplex PCR; the TCRdb copy retains only in-frame clones and omits some. The table records fewer than 150,000 clones, 73% of them present only once. The clonotype comes from a human donor in good health. This sequence joins TRBV19 and TRBJ2-5; TRBD2 might be the D (6 bases). What was sequenced was PBMCs. The CDR3: CASSIAGRGRETQYF. DNA of the CDR3: TGTGCCAGTAGTATTGCCGGGAGAGGGAGAGAGACCCAGTACTTC.